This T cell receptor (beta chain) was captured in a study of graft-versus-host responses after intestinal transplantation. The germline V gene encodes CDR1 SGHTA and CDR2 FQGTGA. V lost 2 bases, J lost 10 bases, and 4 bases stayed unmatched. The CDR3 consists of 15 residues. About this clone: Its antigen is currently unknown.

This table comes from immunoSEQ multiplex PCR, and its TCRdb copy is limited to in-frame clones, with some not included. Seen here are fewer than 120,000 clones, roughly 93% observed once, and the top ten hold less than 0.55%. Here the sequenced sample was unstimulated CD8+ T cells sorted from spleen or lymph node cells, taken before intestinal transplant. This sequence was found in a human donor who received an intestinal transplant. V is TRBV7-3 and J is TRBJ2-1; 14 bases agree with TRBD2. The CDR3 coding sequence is TGTGCCAGCAGCTTAGATTGGACTAGCGGGAGGGAGCAGTTCTTC. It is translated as CASSLDWTSGREQFF.